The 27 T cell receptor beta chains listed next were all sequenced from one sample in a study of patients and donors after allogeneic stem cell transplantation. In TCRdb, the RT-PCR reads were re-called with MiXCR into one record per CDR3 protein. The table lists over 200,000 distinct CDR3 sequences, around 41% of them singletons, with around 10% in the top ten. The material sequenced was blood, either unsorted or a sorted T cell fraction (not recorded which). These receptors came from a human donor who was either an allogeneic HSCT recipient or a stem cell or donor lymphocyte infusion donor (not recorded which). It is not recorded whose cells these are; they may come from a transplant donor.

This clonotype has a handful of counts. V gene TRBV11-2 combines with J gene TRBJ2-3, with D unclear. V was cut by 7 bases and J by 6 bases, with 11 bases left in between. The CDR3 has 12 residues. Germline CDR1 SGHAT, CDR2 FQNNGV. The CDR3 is CASNREGDTQYF. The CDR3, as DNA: TGTGCCAGCAACCGAGAAGGGGATACGCAGTATTTT.

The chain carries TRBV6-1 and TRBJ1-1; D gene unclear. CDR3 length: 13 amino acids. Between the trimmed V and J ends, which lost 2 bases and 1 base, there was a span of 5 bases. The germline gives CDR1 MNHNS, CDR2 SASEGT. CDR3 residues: CASSEWENTEAFF. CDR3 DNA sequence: TGTGCCAGCAGTGAATGGGAGAACACTGAAGCTTTCTTT.

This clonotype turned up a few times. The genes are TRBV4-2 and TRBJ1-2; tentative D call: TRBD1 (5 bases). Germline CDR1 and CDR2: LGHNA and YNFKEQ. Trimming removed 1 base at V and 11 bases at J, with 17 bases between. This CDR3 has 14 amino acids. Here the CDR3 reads CASSQGTGPFGYTF. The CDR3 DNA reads TGTGCCAGCAGCCAAGGTACAGGACCCTTTGGGTACACCTTC.

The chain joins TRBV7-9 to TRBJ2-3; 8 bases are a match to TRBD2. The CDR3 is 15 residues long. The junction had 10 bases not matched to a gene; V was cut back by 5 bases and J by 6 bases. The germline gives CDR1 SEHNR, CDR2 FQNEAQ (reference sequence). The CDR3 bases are TGTGCCAGCAGCAACCCGGGACTAGGATCCGATACGCAGTATTTT. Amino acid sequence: CASSNPGLGSDTQYF.

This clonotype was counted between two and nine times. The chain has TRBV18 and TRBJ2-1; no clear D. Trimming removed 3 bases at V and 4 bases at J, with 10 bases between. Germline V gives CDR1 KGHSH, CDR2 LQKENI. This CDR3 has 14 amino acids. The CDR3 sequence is CASSPPSAYNEQFF. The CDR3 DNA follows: TGTGCCAGCTCACCCCCCTCAGCGTACAATGAGCAGTTCTTC. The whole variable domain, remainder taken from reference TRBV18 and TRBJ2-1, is NAGVMQNPRHLVRRRGQEARLRCSPMKGHSHVYWYRQLPEEGLKFMVYLQKENIIDESGMPKERFSAEFPKEGPSILRIQQVVRGDSAAYFCASSPPSAYNEQFFGPGTRLTVL.

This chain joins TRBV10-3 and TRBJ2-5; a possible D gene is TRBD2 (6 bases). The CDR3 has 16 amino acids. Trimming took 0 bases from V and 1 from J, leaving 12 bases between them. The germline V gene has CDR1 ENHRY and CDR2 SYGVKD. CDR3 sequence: CAISESLYGGQETQYF. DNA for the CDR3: TGTGCCATCAGTGAGTCGCTATACGGGGGCCAAGAGACCCAGTACTTC.

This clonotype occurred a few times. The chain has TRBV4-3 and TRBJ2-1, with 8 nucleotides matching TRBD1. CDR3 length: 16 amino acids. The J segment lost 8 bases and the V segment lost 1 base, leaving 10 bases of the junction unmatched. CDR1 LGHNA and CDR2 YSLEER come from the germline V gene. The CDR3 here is CASSQGPQGAWDEQFF. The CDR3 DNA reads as TGCGCCAGCAGCCAAGGTCCCCAGGGGGCTTGGGATGAGCAGTTCTTC.

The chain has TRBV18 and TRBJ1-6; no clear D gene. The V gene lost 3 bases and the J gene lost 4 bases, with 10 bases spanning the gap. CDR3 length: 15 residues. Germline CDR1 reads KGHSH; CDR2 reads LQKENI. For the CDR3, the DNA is TGTGCCAGCTCACCTCAGACCGAATATAATTCACCCCTCCACTTT. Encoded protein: CASSPQTEYNSPLHF.

The CDR3 DNA reads TGTGCCAGCAGTTCCCCTAAGGGGGCCTGGGAGACCCAGTACTTC. Amino acids: CASSSPKGAWETQYF. The gene calls are TRBV12-3 or TRBV12-4 and TRBJ2-5; TRBD1 agrees at 7 bases. The CDR3 consists of 15 residues. V lost 4 bases and J lost 5; bases outside the gene matches: 10.

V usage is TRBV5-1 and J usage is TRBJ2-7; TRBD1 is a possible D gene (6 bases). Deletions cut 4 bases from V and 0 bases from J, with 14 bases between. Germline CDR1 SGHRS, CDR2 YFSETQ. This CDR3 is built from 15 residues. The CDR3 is CASSPMGASSYEQYF. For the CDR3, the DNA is TGCGCCAGCAGCCCAATGGGGGCGAGCTCCTACGAGCAGTACTTC.

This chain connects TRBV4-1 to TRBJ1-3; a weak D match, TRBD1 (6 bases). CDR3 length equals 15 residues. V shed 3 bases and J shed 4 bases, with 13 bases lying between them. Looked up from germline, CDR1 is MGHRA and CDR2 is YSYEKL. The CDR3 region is CASSHTPGQGNTIYF. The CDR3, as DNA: TGCGCCAGCAGCCACACGCCGGGACAAGGAAACACCATATATTTT.

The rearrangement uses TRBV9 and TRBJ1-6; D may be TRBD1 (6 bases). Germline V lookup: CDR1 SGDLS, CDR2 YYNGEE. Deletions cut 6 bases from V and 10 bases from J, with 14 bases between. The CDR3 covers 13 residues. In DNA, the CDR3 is TGTGCCAGCAACCAACAGGGATTATCACCCCTCCACTTT. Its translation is CASNQQGLSPLHF.

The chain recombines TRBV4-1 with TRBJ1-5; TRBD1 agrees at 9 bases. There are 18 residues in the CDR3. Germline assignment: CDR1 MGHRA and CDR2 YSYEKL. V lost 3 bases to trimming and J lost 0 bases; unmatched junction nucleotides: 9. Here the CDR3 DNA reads TGCGCCAGCAGCCAGACGGGACAGGGCCGGCATAGCAATCAGCCCCAGCATTTT. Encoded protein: CASSQTGQGRHSNQPQHF.

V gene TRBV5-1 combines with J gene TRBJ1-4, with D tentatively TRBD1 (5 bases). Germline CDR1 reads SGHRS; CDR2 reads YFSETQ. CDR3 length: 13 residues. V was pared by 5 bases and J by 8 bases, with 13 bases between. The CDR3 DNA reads TGCGCCAGCAGGGATTGGGACGAGGAAAAACTGTTTTTT. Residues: CASRDWDEEKLFF.

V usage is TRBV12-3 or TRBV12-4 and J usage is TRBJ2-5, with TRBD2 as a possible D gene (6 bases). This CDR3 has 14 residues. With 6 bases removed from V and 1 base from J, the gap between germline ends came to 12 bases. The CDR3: CASSRGLTQETQYF. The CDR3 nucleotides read TGTGCCAGCAGCCGAGGACTAACCCAAGAGACCCAGTACTTC.

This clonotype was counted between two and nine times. The CDR3 DNA sequence: TGTGCCACCAGTGACCGTCGGACGACCTCGAACCTCTATGGCTACACCTTC. This gives the protein CATSDRRTTSNLYGYTF. This chain connects TRBV24-1 to TRBJ1-2; D is undetermined. From germline, CDR1 is KGHDR and CDR2 SFDVKD. There are 17 residues in the CDR3. Trimming removed 4 bases at V and 4 bases at J, with 21 bases between.

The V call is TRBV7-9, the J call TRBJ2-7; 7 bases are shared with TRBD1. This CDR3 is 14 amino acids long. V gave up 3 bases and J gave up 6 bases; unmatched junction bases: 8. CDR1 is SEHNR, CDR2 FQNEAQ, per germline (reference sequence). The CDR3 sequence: CASSFVYPGGEQYF. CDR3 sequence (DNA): TGTGCCAGCAGCTTCGTGTATCCAGGGGGCGAGCAGTACTTC.

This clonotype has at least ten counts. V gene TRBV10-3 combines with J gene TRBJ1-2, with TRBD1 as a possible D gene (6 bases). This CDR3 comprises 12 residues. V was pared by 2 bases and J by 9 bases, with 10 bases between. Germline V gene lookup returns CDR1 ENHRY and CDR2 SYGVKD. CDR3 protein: CAISEPGQSYTF. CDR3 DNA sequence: TGTGCCATCAGTGAGCCGGGACAAAGCTACACCTTC.

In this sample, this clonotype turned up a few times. In nucleotides, the CDR3 is TGTGCCAGCAGTCAGGGGGGTCCTCATCAGCCCCAGCATTTT. Protein sequence: CASSQGGPHQPQHF. V gene TRBV12-3 or TRBV12-4 combines with J gene TRBJ1-5; TRBD1 aligns across 7 bases. The CDR3 extends over 14 amino acids. The J segment lost 5 bases and the V segment lost 5 bases, leaving 6 bases of the junction unmatched.

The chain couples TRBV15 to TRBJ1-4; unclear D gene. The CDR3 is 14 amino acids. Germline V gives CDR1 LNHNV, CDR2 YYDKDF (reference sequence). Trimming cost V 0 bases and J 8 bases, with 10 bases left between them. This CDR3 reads CATSRDTLKEKLFF. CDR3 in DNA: TGTGCCACCAGCAGAGATACACTGAAAGAAAAACTGTTTTTT.

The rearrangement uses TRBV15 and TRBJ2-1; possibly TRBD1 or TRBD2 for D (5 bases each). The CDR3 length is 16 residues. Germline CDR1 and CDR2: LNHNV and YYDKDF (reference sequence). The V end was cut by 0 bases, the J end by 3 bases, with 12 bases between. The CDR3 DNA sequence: TGTGCCACCAGCAGAGAAAGGGGTGGACTCTACAATGAGCAGTTCTTC. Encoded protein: CATSRERGGLYNEQFF.

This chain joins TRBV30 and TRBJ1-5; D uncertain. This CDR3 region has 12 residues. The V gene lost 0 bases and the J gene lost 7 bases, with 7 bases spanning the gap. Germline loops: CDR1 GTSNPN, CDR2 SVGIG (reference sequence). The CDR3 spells CAWSVRAQPQHF. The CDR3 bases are TGTGCCTGGAGTGTTCGGGCCCAGCCCCAGCATTTT.

The CDR3 coding sequence is TGTGCCAGCTCACCGGTTCCAGGGCCTTATGGCTACACCTTC. The encoded protein is CASSPVPGPYGYTF. The chain combines TRBV18 with TRBJ1-2, with TRBD1 as a possible D gene (5 bases). This CDR3 spans 14 amino acids. From germline, CDR1 is KGHSH and CDR2 LQKENI. The ends were cut back, 3 bases at V and 5 bases at J, with 13 bases in the middle.

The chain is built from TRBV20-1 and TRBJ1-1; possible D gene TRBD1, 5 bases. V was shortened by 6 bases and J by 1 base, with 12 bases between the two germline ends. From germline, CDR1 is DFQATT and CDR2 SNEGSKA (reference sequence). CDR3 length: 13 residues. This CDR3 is CSALQVKNTEAFF. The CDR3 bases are TGCAGTGCCCTACAGGTTAAGAACACTGAAGCTTTCTTT.

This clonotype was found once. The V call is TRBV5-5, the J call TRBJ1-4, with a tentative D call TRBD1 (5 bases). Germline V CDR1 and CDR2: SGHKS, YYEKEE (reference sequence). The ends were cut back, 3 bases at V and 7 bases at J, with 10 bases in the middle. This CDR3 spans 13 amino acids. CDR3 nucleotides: TGTGCCAGCAGCTCCGGGGCCCTTGAAAAACTGTTTTTT. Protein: CASSSGALEKLFF.

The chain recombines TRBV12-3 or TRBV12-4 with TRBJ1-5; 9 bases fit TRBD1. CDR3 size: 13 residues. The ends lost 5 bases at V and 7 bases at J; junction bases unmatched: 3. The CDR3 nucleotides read TGTGCCAGCAGTCGGACAGGGGAACAGCCCCAGCATTTT. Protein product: CASSRTGEQPQHF.

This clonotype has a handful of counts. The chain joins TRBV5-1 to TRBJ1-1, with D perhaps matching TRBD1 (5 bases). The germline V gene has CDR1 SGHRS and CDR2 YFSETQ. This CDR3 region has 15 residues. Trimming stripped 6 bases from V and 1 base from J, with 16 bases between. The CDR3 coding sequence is TGCGCCAGCAAGGCATCGGGACTTCCGAACACTGAAGCTTTCTTT. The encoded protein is CASKASGLPNTEAFF.